Each of the 21 T cell receptor beta chains below was sequenced from the same sample in a study of blood T cell repertoires in COVID-19. The protocol was immunoSEQ multiplex PCR, while the TCRdb copy is restricted to in-frame clones and leaves out a portion. The sample records around 200,000 clones, approximately 78% being singletons. Sequencing input: peripheral blood. The receptors shown here come from a woman aged 80 or over with active or convalescent COVID-19.

V gene TRBV27 combines with J gene TRBJ1-4, with D unresolved. This CDR3 region has 15 residues. The ends were cut back, 3 bases at V and 3 bases at J, with 11 bases in the middle. The germline gives CDR1 MNHEY, CDR2 SMNVEV (reference sequence). CDR3 sequence: CASSFSPRSNEKLFF. The CDR3 DNA reads as TGTGCCAGCAGTTTTTCCCCCAGATCTAATGAAAAACTGTTTTTT.

The V call is TRBV27, the J call TRBJ1-2; D ambiguous. V shed 0 bases and J shed 7 bases, with 9 bases lying between them. This CDR3 region has 13 residues. Germline V gives CDR1 MNHEY, CDR2 SMNVEV (reference sequence). The CDR3 nucleotides read TGTGCCAGCAGTTTATCGGTGGCGGGTGGCTACACCTTC. Protein sequence: CASSLSVAGGYTF.

The chain has TRBV4-2 and TRBJ1-1; D uncertain. V was shortened by 1 base and J by 4 bases, with 10 bases between the two germline ends. The CDR3 sequence is 14 residues long. Germline assignment: CDR1 LGHNA and CDR2 YNFKEQ. CDR3 region: CASSQGTSSTEAFF. CDR3 bases: TGTGCCAGCAGCCAAGGTACCAGTTCCACTGAAGCTTTCTTT.

The genes are TRBV6-5 and TRBJ2-1; the D gene is possibly TRBD1 (6 bases). Germline V gene lookup returns CDR1 MNHEY and CDR2 SVGAGI. The CDR3 length is 13 residues. V was trimmed by 6 bases and J by 10 bases, leaving 16 bases between them. CDR3 DNA: TGTGCCAGCAGGACCCCCTTGACAGGCGAGCAGTTCTTC. Its translation: CASRTPLTGEQFF.

The rearrangement uses TRBV7-9 and TRBJ1-1; D possibly corresponds to TRBD1 (5 bases). Trimming shortened V by 2 bases and J by 6 bases, and 16 bases separated the two germline ends. The CDR3 totals 15 residues. Germline V gene lookup returns CDR1 SEHNR and CDR2 FQNEAQ (reference sequence). The CDR3 here is CASSLLGGVGPEAFF. The CDR3 coding sequence is TGTGCCAGCAGCTTATTGGGAGGGGTCGGACCTGAAGCTTTCTTT. Based on the CDR3 plus reference TRBV7-9 and TRBJ1-1, the full variable domain is DTGVSQNPRHKITKRGQNVTFRCDPISEHNRLYWYRQTLGQGPEFLTYFQNEAQLEKSRLLSDRFSAERPKGSFSTLEIQRTEQGDSAMYLCASSLLGGVGPEAFFGQGTRLTVV.

This sequence joins TRBV30 and TRBJ1-5; D gene uncertain. V was shortened by 1 base and J by 7 bases, with 17 bases between the two germline ends. In germline, CDR1 is GTSNPN, CDR2 SVGIG (reference sequence). This CDR3 has 15 amino acids. The CDR3 DNA reads TGTGCCTGGAGTGCCACTAACCCGATTGACCAGCCCCAGCATTTT. This sequence encodes CAWSATNPIDQPQHF. The entire variable domain, with the rest obtained from reference TRBV30 and TRBJ1-5, is as follows: SQTIHQWPATLVQPVGSPLSLECTVEGTSNPNLYWYRQAAGRGLQLLFYSVGIGQISSEVPQNLSASRPQDRQFILSSKKLLLSDSGFYLCAWSATNPIDQPQHFGDGTRLSIL.

Comments on this clone: A junction boundary mismatches the germline segment, possibly from a read error. V and J are TRBV28 and TRBJ1-1, with D possibly matching TRBD1 (6 bases). Germline assignment: CDR1 MDHEN and CDR2 SYDVKM. The CDR3 covers 13 residues. CDR3 residues: CASSFSSRQDWIF. The CDR3 DNA reads TGTGCCAGCAGTTTTTCCTCTAGACAGGATTGGATCTTT.

The chain uses TRBV6-5 and TRBJ2-1, with D possibly being TRBD2 (6 bases). The germline V gene encodes CDR1 MNHEY and CDR2 SVGAGI. The CDR3 sequence is 15 residues long. Trimming shortened V by 7 bases and J by 0 bases, and 13 bases separated the two germline ends. The CDR3 DNA sequence: TGTGCCAGCAAGGGACTTTCCAGCTCCTACAATGAGCAGTTCTTC. Encoded protein: CASKGLSSSYNEQFF.

CDR3 nucleotides: TGTGCCAGCAGCCCCCGAGCTAACTATGGCTACACCTTC. Translating it yields CASSPRANYGYTF. J is TRBJ1-2 and V is TRBV7-3, with unresolved D. V was pared by 5 bases and J by 0 bases, with 7 bases between. Germline CDR1 and CDR2: SGHTA and FQGTGA. The CDR3 is made up of 13 amino acids.

As concerns this clone: Other DNA sequences in this sample translate to the same CDR3. V usage is TRBV27 and J usage is TRBJ1-1, with 7 bases identical to TRBD1. Germline V gives CDR1 MNHEY, CDR2 SMNVEV (reference sequence). This CDR3 is built from 14 residues. V gave up 5 bases and J gave up 1 base; unmatched junction bases: 4. As DNA, the CDR3 is TGTGCCAGCAGTCCTGGGACAGCGAACACTGAAGCTTTCTTT. Translating it yields CASSPGTANTEAFF.

This sequence joins TRBV27 and TRBJ1-2, with 7 nucleotides matching TRBD1. The germline gives CDR1 MNHEY, CDR2 SMNVEV (reference sequence). The CDR3 contains 13 residues. V lost 8 bases, J lost 7 bases, and 10 bases stayed unmatched. The CDR3 DNA follows: TGTGCCAGCGGACCCAAATACAGGGGTGGCTACACCTTC. Amino acid sequence: CASGPKYRGGYTF.

CDR3 nucleotides: TGTGCCAGCAGCTCACCGGGGAACGAAAAATTTAACTATGGCTACACCTTC. Translation gives CASSSPGNEKFNYGYTF. The V call is TRBV13, the J call TRBJ1-2; D unclear. Germline V gene data show CDR1 as PRHDT and CDR2 as FYEKMQ (reference sequence). Trimming shortened V by 4 bases and J by 1 base, and 19 bases separated the two germline ends. The CDR3 consists of 17 residues.

The J gene is TRBJ1-2, the V gene TRBV28, with 11 bases identical to TRBD1. There are 14 residues in the CDR3. J was trimmed by 7 bases and V by 6 bases; bases with no gene match: 7. Looked up from germline, CDR1 is MDHEN and CDR2 is SYDVKM. The CDR3 DNA follows: TGTGCCAGCAGGCTCGGACAGGGGGCAAGTGGCTACACCTTC. Translated: CASRLGQGASGYTF.

This chain connects TRBV18 to TRBJ2-1; D is perhaps TRBD1 (6 bases). There are 15 residues in the CDR3. V lost 3 bases and J lost 9, with 18 bases in between. CDR1 is KGHSH and CDR2 is LQKENI in the germline V gene. CDR3 coding DNA: TGTGCCAGCTCACCCGAGGGACACCCCTCGGCTGAGCAGTTCTTC. This translates into CASSPEGHPSAEQFF.

This clone was recorded once. The CDR3 spells CASSPETSPLDTQYF. CDR3 DNA sequence: TGTGCCAGCAGCCCGGAGACTAGTCCATTAGATACGCAGTATTTT. The genes are TRBV5-4 and TRBJ2-3; tentative D call: TRBD2 (6 bases). Trimming cost V 4 bases and J 5 bases, with 17 bases left between them. Per the germline V gene, CDR1 is SGHNT and CDR2 is YYREEE (reference sequence). The CDR3 spans 15 residues.

About this clone: The junction departs from the called germline gene at one end, perhaps through a read error. The chain uses TRBV5-4 and TRBJ1-6; D gene uncertain. The CDR3 totals 12 residues. Germline lookup yields CDR1 SGHNT and CDR2 YYREEE (reference sequence). CDR3 DNA: TGTGCCAGCAGCTTGGATCCCTGGCCTCAATCGTTT. As protein: CASSLDPWPQSF.

The genes are TRBV15 and TRBJ2-2; no definite D call. The V gene lost 7 bases and the J gene lost 0 bases, with 9 bases spanning the gap. The CDR3 loop spans 14 amino acids. The germline V gene has CDR1 LNHNV and CDR2 YYDKDF (reference sequence). CDR3 loop: CATTPTANTGELFF. The CDR3 region has the DNA TGTGCCACCACCCCCACGGCGAACACCGGGGAGCTGTTTTTT.

CDR3 in amino acids: CASKSGQRNTEAFF. The CDR3 nucleotides are TGTGCCAGCAAAAGCGGACAGAGGAACACTGAAGCTTTCTTT. This chain joins TRBV28 and TRBJ1-1; possible D gene TRBD1, 6 bases. The germline V gene encodes CDR1 MDHEN and CDR2 SYDVKM. CDR3 length equals 14 residues. V was cut by 7 bases and J by 1 base, with 13 bases left in between.

This clone was seen only once. The chain carries TRBV5-1 and TRBJ1-6, with D uncertain. The V end lost 5 bases, the J end lost 6 bases, and 12 bases lay between the germline ends. CDR3 length: 14 amino acids. The germline CDR1 and CDR2 sequences are SGHRS and YFSETQ. The CDR3 spells CASSPEFGNSPLHF. The CDR3 DNA reads TGCGCCAGCAGTCCCGAATTCGGTAATTCACCCCTCCACTTT.

This chain connects TRBV28 to TRBJ2-5; D call uncertain. Germline CDR1 reads MDHEN; CDR2 reads SYDVKM. CDR3 size: 11 residues. V was cut by 10 bases and J by 2 bases, with 8 bases left in between. This CDR3 is CATSRQETQYF. The CDR3 DNA reads as TGTGCCACCTCGAGACAAGAGACCCAGTACTTC.

The rearrangement uses TRBV28 and TRBJ2-4; tentatively, D is TRBD1 (6 bases). Trimming cost V 3 bases and J 0 bases, with 15 bases left between them. CDR3 length equals 17 residues. The germline gives CDR1 MDHEN, CDR2 SYDVKM. The CDR3 bases are TGTGCCAGCAGTTTCACTGGACAGAGACTAGCCAAAAACATTCAGTACTTC. Amino acid sequence: CASSFTGQRLAKNIQYF.